Each of the 21 T cell receptor beta chains below was sequenced from the same sample in a study of early T cells in non-severe SARS-CoV-2 infection. In TCRdb, the 5' RACE reads were re-called with MiXCR into one record per CDR3 protein. Of some 32,000 distinct CDR3 sequences in the sample, around 6.6% were seen once. Input material: whole blood. Receptor source: an adult who was a healthcare worker with PCR-confirmed SARS-CoV-2 infection or an uninfected control (not recorded which).

This clonotype was seen at least ten times. The chain carries TRBV12-3 or TRBV12-4 and TRBJ2-1; D is unclear. V lost 6 bases, J lost 10 bases, and 10 bases lay in between. The CDR3 sequence is 11 residues long. CDR3 DNA: TGTGCCAGCAGCCCTCTTCGGGAGCAGTTCTTC. Translated: CASSPLREQFF.

The sample holds many counts of this clonotype. The V and J genes are TRBV6-2 or TRBV6-3 and TRBJ2-4, with 10 bases aligning to TRBD2. Trimming cost V 0 bases and J 2 bases; bases outside gene matches: 13. There are 20 residues in the CDR3. CDR1 is MNHEY, CDR2 SVGEGT, per germline. CDR3: CASSYSVAGTSALSKNIQYF. DNA of the CDR3: TGTGCCAGCAGTTACTCAGTCGCAGGGACTAGCGCACTCTCCAAAAACATTCAGTACTTC.

The chain links TRBV30 to TRBJ2-1, with 10 bases aligning to TRBD2. V lost 3 bases to trimming and J lost 6 bases; unmatched junction nucleotides: 2. CDR1 and CDR2 from the germline V gene are GTSNPN and SVGIG (reference sequence). The length of the CDR3 is 13 residues. The CDR3, as DNA: TGTGCCTGGAGATCTAGCGGGAGCAATGAGCAGTTCTTC. Its protein product is CAWRSSGSNEQFF.

This clonotype has ten or more counts. The chain combines TRBV30 with TRBJ1-2; D may be TRBD1 (5 bases). Germline V lookup: CDR1 GTSNPN, CDR2 SVGIG (reference sequence). Trimming shortened V by 1 base and J by 12 bases, and 15 bases separated the two germline ends. The CDR3 is 12 residues long. This CDR3 reads CAWSDSGDVHTF. DNA for the CDR3: TGTGCCTGGAGTGACTCCGGGGACGTCCACACCTTC.

This clonotype has a count of ten or more. The chain links TRBV4-2 to TRBJ2-2, with a possible D match to TRBD1 (5 bases). The CDR3 contains 16 residues. Germline V gene data show CDR1 as LGHNA and CDR2 as YNFKEQ. V was trimmed by 1 base and J by 7 bases, leaving 16 bases between them. The CDR3: CASSQGQTLVGGELFF. CDR3 DNA: TGTGCCAGCAGCCAAGGACAGACCTTAGTGGGCGGGGAGCTGTTTTTT.

The chain employs TRBV30 and TRBJ2-7; a weak D match, TRBD2 (5 bases). Trimming took off 0 bases at V and 6 bases at J, with 18 bases between the two ends. The CDR3 loop spans 15 amino acids. Germline CDR1 reads GTSNPN; CDR2 reads SVGIG (reference sequence). The CDR3 here is CAWSVLGTRSGEQYF. The CDR3 DNA is TGTGCCTGGAGTGTACTGGGCACCCGAAGCGGCGAGCAGTACTTC. Filled out from reference TRBV30 and TRBJ2-7, the complete variable domain reads SQTIHQWPATLVQPVGSPLSLECTVEGTSNPNLYWYRQAAGRGLQLLFYSVGIGQISSEVPQNLSASRPQDRQFILSSKKLLLSDSGFYLCAWSVLGTRSGEQYFGPGTRLTVT.

This clonotype was picked up a small number of times. V gene TRBV20-1 combines with J gene TRBJ2-7; D might be TRBD1 (5 bases). The CDR3 sequence is 14 residues long. The germline V and J ends were trimmed by 4 bases and 2 bases, with 15 bases remaining between them. The V gene's germline CDR1 is DFQATT and CDR2 SNEGSKA (reference sequence). CDR3: CSATDSFLAYEQYF. In DNA form, the CDR3 reads TGCAGTGCTACCGACAGCTTTCTAGCCTACGAGCAGTACTTC.

This clonotype was seen ten or more times. The chain recombines TRBV21-1 with TRBJ2-5; the table gives TRBD1 as D, unverified against the DNA. TRBV21-1 is noted as a pseudogene. This CDR3 is 16 amino acids long. The CDR3 here is CASSKRHKGPRETQYF. The CDR3 DNA reads TGTGCCAGCAGCAAAAGGCATAAGGGGCCAAGGGAGACCCAGTACTTC.

There are a few counts of this clonotype. V and J are TRBV7-2 and TRBJ2-7; TRBD2 matches at 8 bases. Germline values: CDR1 SGHTA, CDR2 FQGNSA. This CDR3 has 15 residues. V lost 1 base and J lost 2; bases outside the gene matches: 4. The CDR3 sequence: CASSLGRGAAYEQYF. CDR3 bases: TGTGCCAGCAGCTTAGGGCGGGGGGCCGCCTACGAGCAGTACTTC.

This clonotype appeared a single time. CDR3 sequence: CASSVDRGLAVYNEQFF. The CDR3 nucleotides are TGTGCCAGCAGCGTAGATAGGGGACTAGCGGTCTACAATGAGCAGTTCTTC. The chain employs TRBV9 and TRBJ2-1; 11 nucleotides match TRBD2. The germline V gene has CDR1 SGDLS and CDR2 YYNGEE. With 0 bases clipped from V and 3 bases from J, the junction kept 5 bases outside the gene matches. The CDR3 sequence is 17 residues long.

This clonotype has a handful of counts. The rearrangement links TRBV6-5 to TRBJ2-7; 10 bases match TRBD2. V gave up 5 bases and J gave up 3 bases; unmatched junction bases: 7. Per the germline V gene, CDR1 is MNHEY and CDR2 is SVGAGI. This CDR3 region has 15 residues. The CDR3 nucleotides read TGTGCCAGCAGTGCAGGACTAGCGGTCCTCTACGAGCAGTACTTC. It yields the protein CASSAGLAVLYEQYF.

At least ten counts were recorded for this clonotype. The genes are TRBV5-1 and TRBJ1-3; D is unresolved. There are 16 residues in the CDR3. Between the trimmed V and J ends, which lost 2 bases and 4 bases, there was a span of 16 bases. Looked up from germline, CDR1 is SGHRS and CDR2 is YFSETQ. Here the CDR3 reads CASSFEWSTVGNTIYF. CDR3 bases: TGCGCCAGCAGCTTTGAGTGGTCTACAGTCGGAAACACCATATATTTT.

This clonotype came up many times. V gene TRBV11-2 combines with J gene TRBJ2-7; the D is unclear. Germline V gives CDR1 SGHAT, CDR2 FQNNGV. Trimming pared 5 bases from V and 2 bases from J, leaving 16 bases between. The CDR3 has 15 amino acids. The CDR3 region has the DNA TGTGCCAGCAGCCCCCATACACCGGGCCCCTACGAGCAGTACTTC. This sequence encodes CASSPHTPGPYEQYF.

This clonotype was picked up many times. This chain joins TRBV7-2 and TRBJ2-1; D is perhaps TRBD2 (7 bases). Between the trimmed V and J ends, which lost 4 bases and 4 bases, there was a span of 14 bases. CDR3 length equals 15 residues. Germline CDR1 is SGHTA and CDR2 is FQGNSA. CDR3 residues: CASSSRGGAYNEQFF. The CDR3, as DNA: TGTGCCAGCAGCTCGCGTGGGGGGGCTTACAATGAGCAGTTCTTC.

This sequence joins TRBV24-1 and TRBJ2-2; 10 nucleotides agree with TRBD2. This CDR3 region has 16 residues. Trimming cost V 6 bases and J 0 bases; bases outside gene matches: 3. Germline V gene sequence: CDR1 KGHDR, CDR2 SFDVKD. This CDR3 reads CATSLAGEANTGELFF. The CDR3, as DNA: TGTGCCACCAGTCTAGCGGGAGAAGCGAACACCGGGGAGCTGTTTTTT.

This clonotype was recorded a few times. The chain couples TRBV11-2 to TRBJ2-7, with TRBD1 matching 11 bases. The CDR3 sequence is 17 residues long. Per germline, CDR1 SGHAT and CDR2 FQNNGV. Trimming took 4 bases from V and 7 from J; bases not matched to a gene: 15. The CDR3 spells CASSSPGFGQGATEQYF. The DNA for the CDR3 is TGTGCCAGCAGCTCTCCCGGTTTCGGACAGGGGGCGACTGAGCAGTACTTC.

This chain uses TRBV6-5 with TRBJ1-1, with no clear D. The CDR3 runs to 13 residues. Trimming pared 5 bases from V and 5 bases from J, leaving 12 bases between. Germline values: CDR1 MNHEY, CDR2 SVGAGI. The CDR3 coding sequence is TGTGCCAGCAGTACAATCGGTTATACTGAAGCTTTCTTT. Protein product: CASSTIGYTEAFF.

There are a few counts of this clonotype. V is TRBV20-1 and J is TRBJ2-7; TRBD2 matches at 11 bases. Germline V gives CDR1 DFQATT, CDR2 SNEGSKA (reference sequence). This CDR3 spans 16 amino acids. V gave up 6 bases and J gave up 5 bases; unmatched junction bases: 15. The CDR3: CSASGTSGGRGNEQYF. For the CDR3, the DNA is TGCAGTGCCTCGGGGACTAGCGGTGGTAGAGGAAACGAGCAGTACTTC.

This clonotype was counted at least ten times. The genes are TRBV4-3 and TRBJ2-3; perhaps TRBD2 as D (7 bases). V was shortened by 2 bases and J by 3 bases, with 18 bases between the two germline ends. Per the germline V gene, CDR1 is LGHNA and CDR2 is YSLEER. The CDR3 has 17 residues. CDR3 DNA sequence: TGCGCCAGCAGCCAAAATCGGGGGGCGGGTTGGACAGATACGCAGTATTTT. Translated, it gives CASSQNRGAGWTDTQYF.

In its sample, this clonotype was seen a few times. The CDR3 loop reads CASSLQLVVAGGYEQFF. CDR3 DNA: TGTGCCAGCAGCTTGCAGCTTGTGGTAGCGGGGGGATATGAGCAGTTCTTC. This sequence joins TRBV7-2 and TRBJ2-1, with 10 bases lining up with TRBD2. CDR3 length equals 17 residues. Germline trimming cut 3 bases from V and 8 bases from J; bases unmatched to any gene: 13. The germline CDR1 and CDR2 sequences are SGHTA and FQGNSA.

This clonotype was recorded at least ten times. The chain combines TRBV11-2 with TRBJ2-5; 11 nucleotides agree with TRBD2. CDR3 length: 14 residues. The V gene's germline CDR1 is SGHAT and CDR2 FQNNGV. J gave up 5 bases and V 1 base, and 0 bases lay outside the gene matches. The CDR3 coding sequence is TGTGCCAGCAGCTTAGGACTAGCGGGGGAGACCCAGTACTTC. Residues: CASSLGLAGETQYF.